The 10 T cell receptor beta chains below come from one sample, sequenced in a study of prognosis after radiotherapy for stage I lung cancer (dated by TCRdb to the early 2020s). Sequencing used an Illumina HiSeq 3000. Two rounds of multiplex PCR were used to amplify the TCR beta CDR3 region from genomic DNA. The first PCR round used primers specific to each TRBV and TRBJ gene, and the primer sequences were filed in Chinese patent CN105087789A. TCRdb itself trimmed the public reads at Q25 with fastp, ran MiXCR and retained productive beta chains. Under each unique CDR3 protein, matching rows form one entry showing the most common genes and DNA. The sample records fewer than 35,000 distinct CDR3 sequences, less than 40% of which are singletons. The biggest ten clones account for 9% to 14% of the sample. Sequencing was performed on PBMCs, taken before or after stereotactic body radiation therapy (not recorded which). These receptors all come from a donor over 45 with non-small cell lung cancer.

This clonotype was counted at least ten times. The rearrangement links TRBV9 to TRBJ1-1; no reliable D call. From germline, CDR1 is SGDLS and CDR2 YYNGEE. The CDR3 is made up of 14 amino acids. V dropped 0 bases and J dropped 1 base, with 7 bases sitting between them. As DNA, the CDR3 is TGTGCCAGCAGCGTAGAAGTTGGGAACACTGAAGCTTTCTTT. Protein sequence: CASSVEVGNTEAFF.

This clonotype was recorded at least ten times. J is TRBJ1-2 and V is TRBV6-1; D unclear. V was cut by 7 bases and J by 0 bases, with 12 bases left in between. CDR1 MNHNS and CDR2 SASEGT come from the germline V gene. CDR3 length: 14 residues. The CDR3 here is CASTAGSANYGYTF. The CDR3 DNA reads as TGTGCCAGCACTGCGGGTTCGGCTAACTATGGCTACACCTTC.

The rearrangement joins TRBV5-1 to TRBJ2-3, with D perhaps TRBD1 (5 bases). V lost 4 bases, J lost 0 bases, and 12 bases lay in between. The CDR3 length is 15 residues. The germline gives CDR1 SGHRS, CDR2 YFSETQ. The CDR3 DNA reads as TGCGCCAGCAGCGAGACGACAGATAGCACAGATACGCAGTATTTT. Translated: CASSETTDSTDTQYF.

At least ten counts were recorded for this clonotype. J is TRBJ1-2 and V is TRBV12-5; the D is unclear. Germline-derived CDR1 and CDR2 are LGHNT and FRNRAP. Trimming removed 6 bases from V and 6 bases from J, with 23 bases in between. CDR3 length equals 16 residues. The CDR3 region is CASGRPSRGITDGYTF. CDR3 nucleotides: TGTGCTAGTGGCCGCCCCTCCCGAGGAATTACGGATGGCTACACCTTC.

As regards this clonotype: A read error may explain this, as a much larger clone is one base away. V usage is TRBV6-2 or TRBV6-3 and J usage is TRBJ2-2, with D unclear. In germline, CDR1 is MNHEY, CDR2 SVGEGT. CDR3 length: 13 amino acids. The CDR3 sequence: CASRFPSTRQLLF. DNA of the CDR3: TGTGCCAGCAGATTCCCGTCAACCCGGCAGCTGCTTTTT.

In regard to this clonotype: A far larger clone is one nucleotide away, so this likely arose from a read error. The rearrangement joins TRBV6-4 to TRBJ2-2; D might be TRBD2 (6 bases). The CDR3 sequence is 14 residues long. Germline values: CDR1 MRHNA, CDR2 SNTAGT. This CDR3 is CASSRLVATGEVFF. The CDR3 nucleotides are TGTGCCAGCAGTCGACTAGTGGCCACCGGGGAGGTGTTTTTT.

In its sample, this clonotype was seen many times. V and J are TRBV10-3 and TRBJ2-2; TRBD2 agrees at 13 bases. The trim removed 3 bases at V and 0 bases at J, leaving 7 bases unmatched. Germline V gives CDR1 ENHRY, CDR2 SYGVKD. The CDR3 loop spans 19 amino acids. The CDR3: CAISDQRTSGGPNTGELFF. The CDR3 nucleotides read TGTGCCATCAGTGATCAGCGGACTAGCGGGGGCCCGAACACCGGGGAGCTGTTTTTT.

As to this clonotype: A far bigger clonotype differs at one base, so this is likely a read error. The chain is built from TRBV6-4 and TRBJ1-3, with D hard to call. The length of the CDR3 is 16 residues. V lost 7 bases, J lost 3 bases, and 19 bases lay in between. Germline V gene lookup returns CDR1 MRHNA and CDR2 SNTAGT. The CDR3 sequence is CASIEAGGSFGNTIYF. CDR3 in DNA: TGTGCCAGCATTGAGGCAGGCGGGAGCTTTGGAAACACCATATATTTT.

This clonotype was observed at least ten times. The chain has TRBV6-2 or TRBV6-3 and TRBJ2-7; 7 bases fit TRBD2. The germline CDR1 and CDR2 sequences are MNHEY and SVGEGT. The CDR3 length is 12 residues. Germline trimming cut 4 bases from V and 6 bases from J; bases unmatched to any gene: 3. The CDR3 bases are TGTGCCAGCAGTTGCCGGGAGGTCGAGCAGTACTTC. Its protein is CASSCREVEQYF.

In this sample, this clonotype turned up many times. The CDR3 bases are TGTGCCAGCAGTTACTCTCGACAGGGGGCGGCTGGAAACACCATATATTTT. Amino acids: CASSYSRQGAAGNTIYF. The chain couples TRBV6-5 to TRBJ1-3, with 10 bases identical to TRBD1. The CDR3 sequence is 17 residues long. Losses at the gene ends were 0 bases for V and 2 bases for J; bases not matched to a gene: 4. Germline values: CDR1 MNHEY, CDR2 SVGAGI.